This T cell receptor beta chain was obtained from a study of T cell clusters in autoimmune cytopenias. Points from the study as a whole: TRB repertoire shifts in secondary cytopenia and chronic lymphocytic leukemia mostly reflected lymphoma, not autoimmunity. Clustering suggested that physiological T cell clusters were missing in primary autoimmune cytopenia patients.

TRB amplification used approximately 250 ng of peripheral blood genomic DNA. This clonotype is classed as medium-sized by frequency. The antigen is undetermined. The CDR3 loop spans 14 amino acids. The V gene's germline CDR1 is GTSNPN and CDR2 SVGIG (reference sequence). One tube held mixed TRB-A and TRB-B primer pools for touch-down PCR. After re-calling the multiplex PCR reads, TCRdb lists one entry per CDR3 protein, DNA absent. Its table lists 6,000 to 6,500 distinct CDR3 sequences. The receptor was derived from a human donor with an autoimmune cytopenia or autoimmune hepatitis (not recorded which). Sequencing was performed on peripheral blood. The J gene is TRBJ2-7, the V gene TRBV30; the D call from TCRdb, TRBD1, cannot be confirmed without DNA. The CDR3 protein is CAWSTGQGSYEQYF.